The 12 T cell receptor beta chains below were found in one sample sequenced in a study of OX40 agonist ivuxolimab in advanced cancers. Library creation used the immunoSEQ multiplex PCR assay. Entries here come from immuneACCESS through TCRdb and include only in-frame sequences with V and J called. Some clones fail to appear in such tables; in the studies checked, an unresolved V gene covers under half of the shortfall, and the cause of the remainder is unknown. This sample has approximately 77,000 clones in its table, and 85% to 95% of those were observed once. Approximately 0.3% of the sample lies in the top ten. Material: CD4+ or CD8+ T cells sorted from blood, obtained in a trial of the OX40 agonist ivuxolimab. Receptor source: an adult with an advanced solid tumor such as melanoma, head and neck, liver or kidney cancer.

This sequence joins TRBV7-2 and TRBJ2-5, with D uncertain. Trimming removed 3 bases from V and 0 bases from J, with 5 bases in between. The CDR3 is 13 residues long. CDR1 is SGHTA and CDR2 is FQGNSA in the germline V gene. CDR3 DNA: TGTGCCAGCAGCTTCTCCCACCAAGAGACCCAGTACTTC. Protein product: CASSFSHQETQYF.

J is TRBJ1-3 and V is TRBV19, with TRBD1 identical over 9 bases. Germline CDR1 and CDR2: LNHDA and SQIVND (reference sequence). The CDR3 is made up of 16 amino acids. The ends lost 4 bases at V and 0 bases at J; junction bases unmatched: 4. CDR3 loop: CASSTGQGRSGNTIYF. The DNA of the CDR3 is TGTGCCAGTAGTACCGGACAGGGGCGCTCTGGAAACACCATATATTTT.

The chain employs TRBV6-5 and TRBJ1-1; D uncertain. Germline V CDR1 and CDR2: MNHEY, SVGAGI. CDR3 length equals 14 residues. Trimming left V 6 bases short and J 4 bases short, with 15 bases between. CDR3 region: CASSRLPRSTEAFF. The CDR3 DNA follows: TGTGCCAGCAGCCGACTTCCCAGGAGCACTGAAGCTTTCTTT.

This clone was counted between two and nine times. J is TRBJ1-1 and V is TRBV10-3; D gene uncertain. The germline CDR1 and CDR2 sequences are ENHRY and SYGVKD. CDR3 length: 16 amino acids. V dropped 0 bases and J dropped 1 base, with 12 bases sitting between them. The CDR3, as DNA: TGTGCCATCAGTGAGTCTCAGCGGGGTGGGAACACTGAAGCTTTCTTT. Its translation: CAISESQRGGNTEAFF.

The chain joins TRBV27 to TRBJ2-1; D may be TRBD2 (6 bases). CDR3 length equals 15 residues. CDR1 is MNHEY, CDR2 SMNVEV, per germline (reference sequence). Trimming cost V 7 bases and J 6 bases, with 19 bases left between them. CDR3: CASNRAGSAFNEQFF. For the CDR3, the DNA is TGTGCCAGCAACCGAGCGGGTTCGGCTTTCAATGAGCAGTTCTTC.

This clone was found a few times. V gene TRBV6-5 combines with J gene TRBJ1-2; no clear D gene. The CDR3 runs 13 residues. Germline CDR1 is MNHEY and CDR2 is SVGAGI. The germline V and J ends were trimmed by 2 bases and 7 bases, with 11 bases remaining between them. CDR3 protein: CASSYVAGRGYTF. The CDR3 DNA sequence: TGTGCCAGCAGTTACGTCGCCGGGCGTGGCTACACCTTC.

This clone was found once. The chain carries TRBV27 and TRBJ2-3; no reliable D call. The CDR3 is 11 residues long. Germline CDR1 and CDR2: MNHEY and SMNVEV (reference sequence). V shed 6 bases and J shed 6 bases, with 7 bases lying between them. This chain's CDR3 is CASRTMDTQYF. The CDR3 region has the DNA TGTGCCAGCAGGACGATGGATACGCAGTATTTT.

This rearrangement joins TRBV6-1 to TRBJ2-7; a weak D match, TRBD2 (6 bases). The CDR3 is 15 residues long. Germline CDR1 MNHNS, CDR2 SASEGT. The germline V and J ends were trimmed by 4 bases and 0 bases, with 13 bases remaining between them. The CDR3 loop reads CASSGLASSSYEQYF. The CDR3 bases are TGTGCCAGCAGTGGCCTAGCGTCGAGCTCCTACGAGCAGTACTTC.

The genes are TRBV7-9 and TRBJ2-7; D might be TRBD2 (6 bases). The CDR3 runs to 16 residues. V shed 4 bases and J shed 0 bases, with 16 bases lying between them. The germline CDR1 and CDR2 sequences are SEHNR and FQNEAQ (reference sequence). CDR3: CASSSPGSGSSYEQYF. The CDR3 DNA reads as TGTGCCAGCAGCTCCCCGGGCAGCGGGTCCTCCTACGAGCAGTACTTC.

This chain connects TRBV2 to TRBJ1-4; unclear D gene. Trimming stripped 3 bases from V and 8 bases from J, with 16 bases between. The germline V gene has CDR1 SNHLY and CDR2 FYNNEI. The CDR3 extends over 15 amino acids. The CDR3 DNA sequence: TGTGCCAGCAGTGATGAGAGGAGGGTCTGGGAAAAACTGTTTTTT. This translates into CASSDERRVWEKLFF.

This sequence joins TRBV6-5 and TRBJ2-1; D is uncertain. The CDR3 contains 15 residues. Germline CDR1 reads MNHEY; CDR2 reads SVGAGI. V was shortened by 6 bases and J by 0 bases, with 12 bases between the two germline ends. The CDR3 protein is CASSRPGLSYNEQFF. DNA of the CDR3: TGTGCCAGCAGCCGCCCGGGCCTCTCCTACAATGAGCAGTTCTTC.

The V and J genes are TRBV29-1 and TRBJ1-4; TRBD1 agrees at 8 bases. The ends lost 7 bases at V and 4 bases at J; junction bases unmatched: 8. Per the germline V gene, CDR1 is SQVTM and CDR2 is ANQGSEA. CDR3 size: 14 residues. For the CDR3, the DNA is TGCAGCGCAGCGGGGACAGGCTTTAATGAAAAACTGTTTTTT. As protein: CSAAGTGFNEKLFF. Full variable domain (remainder filled in from reference TRBV29-1 and TRBJ1-4): SAVISQKPSRDICQRGTSLTIQCQVDSQVTMMFWYRQQPGQSLTLIATANQGSEATYESGFVIDKFPISRPNLTFSTLTVSNMSPEDSSIYLCSAAGTGFNEKLFFGSGTQLSVL.